Following are 18 T cell receptor beta chains from one sample sequenced in a study of blood T cell repertoires in COVID-19. The assay was immunoSEQ multiplex PCR, and TCRdb's table has in-frame clones only and misses some. The sample records 200,000 to 250,000 clones, around 85% being singletons. Source material: PBMCs or T cells enriched from blood (not recorded which). The source of these receptors is a woman between 40 and 55 years old with acute COVID-19.

J is TRBJ1-6 and V is TRBV27; 7 bases line up with TRBD1. This CDR3 has 16 residues. Germline loops: CDR1 MNHEY, CDR2 SMNVEV (reference sequence). The J segment lost 1 base and the V segment lost 5 bases, leaving 5 bases of the junction unmatched. The CDR3 loop reads CASSSAGGSYNSPLHF. The CDR3 DNA reads as TGTGCCAGCAGTAGCGCAGGGGGTTCCTATAATTCACCCCTCCACTTT.

The chain joins TRBV29-1 to TRBJ2-2; D is undetermined. Germline V gene data show CDR1 as SQVTM and CDR2 as ANQGSEA. Trimming took off 6 bases at V and 2 bases at J, with 10 bases between the two ends. CDR3 length: 13 amino acids. Here the CDR3 DNA reads TGCAGCGTGCAGACACCTAACACCGGGGAGCTGTTTTTT. Its protein product is CSVQTPNTGELFF.

This rearrangement joins TRBV2 to TRBJ2-1, with 10 bases identical to TRBD1. V lost 6 bases to trimming and J lost 2 bases; unmatched junction nucleotides: 4. This CDR3 has 15 amino acids. From germline, CDR1 is SNHLY and CDR2 FYNNEI. CDR3 region: CASRAGTGAYNEQFF. In DNA, the CDR3 is TGTGCCAGCAGGGCCGGGACAGGGGCCTACAATGAGCAGTTCTTC.

The table lists this clone with a count of one. The chain has TRBV28 and TRBJ2-3; D might be TRBD2 (6 bases). Germline V gives CDR1 MDHEN, CDR2 SYDVKM. The CDR3 length is 14 residues. V lost 9 bases, J lost 1 base, and 14 bases lay in between. This CDR3 reads CASRRGVGTDTQYF. As DNA, the CDR3 is TGTGCCAGTAGACGCGGGGTGGGCACAGATACGCAGTATTTT.

Remarks on this clone: The sample has other DNA sequences that encode this CDR3 too. This chain joins TRBV4-2 and TRBJ2-5, with D possibly matching TRBD1 (5 bases). The V end was cut by 0 bases, the J end by 3 bases, with 14 bases between. The CDR3 covers 16 residues. Germline CDR1 reads LGHNA; CDR2 reads YNFKEQ. CDR3 amino acids: CASSQDGSRREETQYF. CDR3 DNA: TGTGCCAGCAGCCAAGATGGGTCCCGCAGGGAAGAGACCCAGTACTTC.

This chain connects TRBV6-5 to TRBJ1-1; 9 nucleotides align to TRBD1. V gave up 1 base and J gave up 8 bases; unmatched junction bases: 11. The CDR3 is made up of 16 amino acids. CDR1 and CDR2 (germline): MNHEY, SVGAGI. The CDR3 coding sequence is TGTGCCAGCAGTTACTACGGGACAGGGCTGTATTCGGAAGCTTTCTTT. Its protein product is CASSYYGTGLYSEAFF.

The gene calls are TRBV2 and TRBJ2-3; unclear D gene. V lost 4 bases and J lost 2, with 13 bases in between. Germline values: CDR1 SNHLY, CDR2 FYNNEI. The CDR3 spans 15 residues. The CDR3: CASSGLGSSTDTQYF. The CDR3 bases are TGTGCCAGCAGTGGATTGGGCAGCTCCACAGATACGCAGTATTTT.

This chain connects TRBV29-1 to TRBJ2-3, with D perhaps TRBD1 (6 bases). Germline V gene sequence: CDR1 SQVTM, CDR2 ANQGSEA. The V end was cut by 4 bases, the J end by 1 base, with 12 bases between. There are 14 residues in the CDR3. The CDR3 loop reads CSVALRQGTDTQYF. In nucleotides, the CDR3 is TGCAGCGTTGCCCTACGACAGGGCACAGATACGCAGTATTTT.

This clone was recorded once. This chain joins TRBV10-2 and TRBJ1-1, with unresolved D. Between the trimmed V and J ends, which lost 3 bases and 5 bases, there was a span of 7 bases. Germline assignment: CDR1 WSHSY and CDR2 SAAADI. There are 12 residues in the CDR3. CDR3 protein: CASSEFGTEAFF. DNA of the CDR3: TGCGCCAGCAGTGAATTCGGGACTGAAGCTTTCTTT.

J is TRBJ1-1 and V is TRBV6-2 or TRBV6-3; D is possibly TRBD1 (5 bases). V gave up 5 bases and J gave up 2 bases, with 18 bases separating them. CDR1 is MNHEY and CDR2 is SVGEGT in the germline V gene. The CDR3 length is 16 residues. The CDR3 region has the DNA TGTGCCAGCAGTGAGCAATCCAGGGTAGTAAACACTGAAGCTTTCTTT. Amino acids: CASSEQSRVVNTEAFF.

The chain uses TRBV28 and TRBJ2-7; 12 nucleotides match TRBD2. J was trimmed by 9 bases and V by 4 bases; bases with no gene match: 10. The CDR3 totals 15 residues. The V gene's germline CDR1 is MDHEN and CDR2 SYDVKM. CDR3 loop: CASSSGLAGTAVQYF. In nucleotides, the CDR3 is TGTGCCAGCAGTTCAGGACTAGCGGGGACTGCTGTGCAGTACTTC.

This clone was picked up one time. V usage is TRBV20-1 and J usage is TRBJ2-7; 8 nucleotides match TRBD2. The CDR3 covers 14 residues. Germline CDR1 reads DFQATT; CDR2 reads SNEGSKA (reference sequence). V trimming: 3 bases; J trimming: 2 bases; junction bases outside the gene matches: 6. In DNA, the CDR3 is TGCAGTGCTAGTACCGGACTAGCCGCCTACGAGCAGTACTTC. Encoded protein: CSASTGLAAYEQYF.

The chain links TRBV19 to TRBJ2-6; no clear D. This CDR3 has 15 amino acids. Trimming shortened V by 1 base and J by 0 bases, and 4 bases separated the two germline ends. The germline V gene has CDR1 LNHDA and CDR2 SQIVND (reference sequence). The CDR3 sequence is CASSIGSSGANVLTF. In nucleotides, the CDR3 is TGTGCCAGTAGTATAGGTAGCTCTGGGGCCAACGTCCTGACTTTC.

This chain uses TRBV18 with TRBJ2-7; 10 nucleotides match TRBD1. The CDR3 contains 16 residues. Looked up from germline, CDR1 is KGHSH and CDR2 is LQKENI. The V segment lost 1 base and the J segment 2 bases; nucleotides outside the gene matches: 5. CDR3 sequence reads: CASSPRGTGATYEQYF. In DNA, the CDR3 is TGTGCCAGCTCACCACGGGGGACAGGGGCAACCTACGAGCAGTACTTC.

This chain joins TRBV7-9 and TRBJ1-2, with 8 bases fitting TRBD1. Germline CDR1 reads SEHNR; CDR2 reads FQNEAQ (reference sequence). The CDR3 totals 12 residues. J gave up 6 bases and V 5 bases, and 2 bases lay outside the gene matches. CDR3 amino acids: CASSPDRDGYTF. The CDR3 nucleotides read TGTGCCAGCAGCCCGGACAGGGATGGCTACACCTTC.

V is TRBV15 and J is TRBJ2-5, with TRBD2 as a possible D gene (6 bases). The CDR3 runs to 15 residues. Germline CDR1 is LNHNV and CDR2 is YYDKDF (reference sequence). The ends were cut back, 6 bases at V and 2 bases at J, with 16 bases in the middle. The CDR3 spells CATRERRATQETQYF. DNA of the CDR3: TGTGCCACCAGAGAAAGGAGGGCGACACAAGAGACCCAGTACTTC.

This chain links TRBV10-2 with TRBJ1-3; D perhaps matches TRBD1 (6 bases). Trimming removed 4 bases from V and 2 bases from J, with 12 bases in between. Looked up from germline, CDR1 is WSHSY and CDR2 is SAAADI. The CDR3 is 15 residues long. CDR3 loop: CASSGQGTAGNTIYF. CDR3 nucleotide sequence: TGCGCCAGCAGTGGCCAGGGGACCGCTGGAAACACCATATATTTT.

The chain recombines TRBV28 with TRBJ1-2, with 8 bases fitting TRBD1. Germline CDR1 MDHEN, CDR2 SYDVKM. The CDR3 has 16 residues. The trim removed 5 bases at V and 8 bases at J, leaving 16 bases unmatched. This chain's CDR3 is CASSTTPQGARGGYTF. The CDR3 DNA is TGTGCCAGCAGTACAACGCCTCAGGGGGCGAGGGGAGGCTACACCTTC.